The rows below give T cell receptor beta chains drawn from one sample of a study of cytomegalovirus exposure and HLA in healthy donors. Generated by immunoSEQ multiplex PCR, the TCRdb table keeps only in-frame clones and is missing some. The sample records tens of thousands of clones, over 70% being singletons. The sample taken for sequencing was PBMCs. The receptors stem from a man aged 18 to 30 in good health and CMV-seropositive. The CDR3 runs from the conserved cysteine through the conserved F or W. D genes are given only for firm matches. Only part of the rows carry a size: once, few, many, or a class if the clone is expanded.

CDR3aa	CDR3nt	v_gene	j_gene	d_gene	abundance
CASSVPQETQYF	TGTGCCAGCAGCGTCCCTCAAGAGACCCAGTACTTC	TRBV5-6	TRBJ2-5	NA	NA
CASSSRGGIAGDRPYEQYF	TGTGCCAGCAGCTCTCGGGGAGGGATAGCGGGAGATAGGCCCTACGAGCAGTACTTC	TRBV7-8	TRBJ2-7	TRBD2	NA
CASSLGGREQYF	TGTGCCAGCAGCTTAGGTGGGAGGGAGCAGTACTTC	TRBV11-2	TRBJ2-7	NA	once
CSVGDGGNQPQHF	TGCAGCGTTGGAGACGGAGGCAATCAGCCCCAGCATTTT	TRBV29-1	TRBJ1-5	NA	NA
CASSSGISYEQYF	TGTGCCAGCAGCTCAGGTATCTCCTACGAGCAGTACTTC	TRBV7-6	TRBJ2-7	NA	NA
CASSYSDRGIFYGYTF	TGTGCCAGCAGTTACTCGGATCGGGGAATATTCTATGGCTACACCTTC	TRBV6-5	TRBJ1-2	NA	NA
CASTGENTEAFF	TGTGCCAGCACAGGGGAGAACACTGAAGCTTTCTTT	TRBV5-4	TRBJ1-1	NA	NA
CASSLLAGTTDTQYF	TGTGCCAGCAGTTTACTAGCGGGGACCACAGATACGCAGTATTTT	TRBV28	TRBJ2-3	TRBD2	NA
CASSEGTSGDGDPETQYF	TGTGCCAGCAGCGAGGGGACTAGCGGAGATGGGGACCCGGAGACCCAGTACTTC	TRBV7-3	TRBJ2-5	TRBD2	NA
CASSLVGAAYEQYF	TGTGCCAGCAGCTTAGTAGGGGCAGCCTACGAGCAGTACTTC	TRBV11-1	TRBJ2-7	NA	NA
CASSSARLITDTQYF	TGTGCCAGCAGTTCCGCACGCCTAATCACAGATACGCAGTATTTT	TRBV28	TRBJ2-3	NA	NA
CASSPKEGSSYGYTF	TGTGCCAGCTCGCCGAAAGAGGGATCCTCCTATGGCTACACCTTC	TRBV18	TRBJ1-2	NA	once
CASLFRDKAYEQYF	TGTGCCAGCTTGTTCCGGGACAAAGCCTACGAGCAGTACTTC	TRBV6-1	TRBJ2-7	NA	once
CASSLGPRDPIYEQYF	TGTGCCAGCAGCTTGGGGCCCCGTGATCCGATCTACGAGCAGTACTTC	TRBV5-4	TRBJ2-7	NA	NA
CASSTTLNTGELFF	TGTGCCAGTAGTACTACTCTAAACACCGGGGAGCTGTTTTTT	TRBV19	TRBJ2-2	NA	NA
CASSLQGWDYGYTF	TGTGCCAGCAGCTTACAGGGCTGGGACTATGGCTACACCTTC	TRBV7-9	TRBJ1-2	NA	NA
CASSLLAGYNEQFF	TGTGCCAGCAGTTTGCTAGCGGGGTACAATGAGCAGTTCTTC	TRBV27	TRBJ2-1	TRBD2	NA
CASSRGSFYEQYF	TGTGCCAGCAGCCGTGGCTCGTTCTACGAGCAGTACTTC	TRBV7-9	TRBJ2-7	NA	NA
CSVSHDSYEQYF	TGCAGCGTTTCACACGACTCCTACGAGCAGTACTTC	TRBV29-1	TRBJ2-7	NA	NA
CASSLISGAAEQYF	TGTGCCAGCAGTTTAATCAGCGGGGCCGCGGAGCAGTACTTC	TRBV27	TRBJ2-7	TRBD2	NA
CASSPTGLTQPQHF	TGTGCCAGCAGCCCGACAGGTTTAACTCAGCCCCAGCATTTT	TRBV21-1	TRBJ1-5	NA	NA
CATSRPGGRTDTQYF	TGTGCCACCAGCAGACCAGGGGGAAGGACAGATACGCAGTATTTT	TRBV15	TRBJ2-3	TRBD1	once
CGSGGPVDTQYF	TGTGGTTCCGGAGGCCCCGTAGATACGCAGTATTTT	TRBV6-6	TRBJ2-3	NA	NA
CASSYGDSYEQYF	TGTGCCAGCAGTTACGGGGACAGTTACGAGCAGTACTTC	TRBV6-5	TRBJ2-7	TRBD1	NA
CASSETSGRTGEQFF	TGTGCCAGCAGTGAGACTAGCGGGAGAACTGGGGAGCAGTTCTTC	TRBV2	TRBJ2-1	TRBD2	NA
CASSPYTGGGDTQYF	TGTGCCAGCAGCCCGTACACGGGAGGGGGAGATACGCAGTATTTT	TRBV7-6	TRBJ2-3	TRBD2	NA
CASSAQGNTEAFF	TGTGCCAGCAGTGCACAGGGGAACACTGAAGCTTTCTTT	TRBV6-4	TRBJ1-1	NA	NA
CASSSYRDPNEQFF	TGTGCCAGCAGCTCCTACAGGGACCCGAATGAGCAGTTCTTC	TRBV11-3	TRBJ2-1	NA	NA
CASRLLAESYEQYF	TGTGCCAGCAGATTACTAGCGGAATCCTACGAGCAGTACTTC	TRBV6-1	TRBJ2-7	TRBD2	NA
CASSDGGAVEKLFF	TGTGCCAGCAGTGATGGTGGCGCGGTAGAAAAACTGTTTTTT	TRBV25-1	TRBJ1-4	NA	NA
CASTSGTLNTGELFF	TGTGCCAGCACTAGCGGGACGCTAAACACCGGGGAGCTGTTTTTT	TRBV6-1	TRBJ2-2	TRBD2	few
CASSLGGLETQYF	TGCGCCAGCAGCTTGGGGGGGCTTGAGACCCAGTACTTC	TRBV5-1	TRBJ2-5	NA	once
CASSLGAGRRYEQYF	TGTGCCAGCAGCTTAGGGGCGGGACGGAGGTACGAGCAGTACTTC	TRBV7-9	TRBJ2-7	NA	NA
CASSPTGEDTEAFF	TGTGCCAGCTCACCGACAGGGGAGGACACCGAAGCTTTCTTT	TRBV18	TRBJ1-1	TRBD1	NA
CASGPHPRTYEQYF	TGCGCCAGCGGTCCCCATCCCAGGACCTACGAGCAGTACTTC	TRBV4-1	TRBJ2-7	NA	NA
CASSSTEEQYF	TGTGCCAGCAGCTCGACAGAAGAGCAGTACTTC	TRBV5-4	TRBJ2-7	NA	few
CASSTGTSGRGYEQYF	TGTGCCAGCAGCACCGGGACTAGCGGGAGAGGCTACGAGCAGTACTTC	TRBV9	TRBJ2-7	TRBD2	NA
CASSLGFQDDTQYF	TGTGCCAGCAGCTTAGGGTTCCAGGATGATACGCAGTATTTT	TRBV11-2	TRBJ2-3	NA	NA
CASGVAANSGNTIYF	TGCGCCAGCGGAGTAGCCGCCAACTCTGGAAACACCATATATTTT	TRBV5-1	TRBJ1-3	NA	NA
CASSPVDTQYF	TGTGCCAGCTCACCCGTGGATACGCAGTATTTT	TRBV18	TRBJ2-3	NA	NA
CASSPYASTYYEQYF	TGTGCCAGCTCACCTTACGCGTCTACCTACTACGAGCAGTACTTC	TRBV18	TRBJ2-7	NA	NA
CASSVGQEIGGQYF	TGTGCCAGCAGCGTAGGACAGGAGATAGGAGGGCAGTACTTC	TRBV9	TRBJ2-7	NA	NA
CSVEGDLAGGPQRASTDTQYF	TGCAGCGTTGAAGGGGATCTAGCGGGAGGGCCGCAAAGAGCTAGCACAGATACGCAGTATTTT	TRBV29-1	TRBJ2-3	TRBD2	once
CASSSARLAGYYEQYF	TGTGCCAGCAGCTCCGCGAGACTAGCGGGATACTACGAGCAGTACTTC	TRBV7-8	TRBJ2-7	TRBD2	once
CASSQGGGEQNIQYF	TGTGCCAGCAGCCAAGGTGGGGGGGAGCAAAACATTCAGTACTTC	TRBV4-2	TRBJ2-4	TRBD2	NA
CASSYSTGSEKLFF	TGTGCCAGCAGTTATAGTACGGGGAGTGAAAAACTGTTTTTT	TRBV25-1	TRBJ1-4	NA	NA
CASSVGTRETQYF	TGTGCCAGCAGCGTCGGGACTAGAGAGACCCAGTACTTC	TRBV9	TRBJ2-5	TRBD2	NA
CASRLLTGVGTEAFF	TGTGCCAGCAGGCTCCTGACAGGGGTTGGCACTGAAGCTTTCTTT	TRBV28	TRBJ1-1	TRBD1	once
CSVRGAGGPKETQYF	TGCAGCGTTCGAGGAGCGGGAGGGCCGAAAGAGACCCAGTACTTC	TRBV29-1	TRBJ2-5	TRBD2	NA
CASSYLQGATDTQYF	TGTGCCAGCAGTTACCTACAGGGGGCTACAGATACGCAGTATTTT	TRBV6-5	TRBJ2-3	TRBD1	NA
CASSLGTSKWDIQYF	TGTGCCAGCAGCTTAGGGACTAGCAAATGGGACATTCAGTACTTC	TRBV7-6	TRBJ2-4	TRBD2	NA
CASSTGLSYNEQFF	TGTGCCAGTAGTACCGGACTGTCCTACAATGAGCAGTTCTTC	TRBV19	TRBJ2-1	NA	NA
CASSISPGTSGSQQFF	TGTGCCAGCAGCATAAGTCCCGGGACTAGCGGGAGTCAGCAGTTCTTC	TRBV9	TRBJ2-1	TRBD2	NA
CASGAGPGQPQHF	TGTGCCAGCGGAGCGGGCCCCGGACAGCCCCAGCATTTT	TRBV28	TRBJ1-5	NA	few
CASSLGGGGGKNYGYTF	TGCGCCAGCAGCCTCGGGGGCGGGGGAGGTAAGAACTATGGCTACACCTTC	TRBV4-1	TRBJ1-2	NA	NA
CASSSPGQYYGYTF	TGTGCCAGCAGTTCGCCGGGACAGTACTATGGCTACACCTTC	TRBV6-1	TRBJ1-2	TRBD1	NA
CASSLEMTGRHGYTF	TGTGCCAGCAGCTTAGAAATGACAGGGAGGCATGGCTACACCTTC	TRBV7-2	TRBJ1-2	TRBD1	few
CASSETGSTQYF	TGCGCCAGCAGTGAGACAGGGAGCACGCAGTACTTC	TRBV10-1	TRBJ2-7	NA	NA
CASSSSGRAHEQYF	TGTGCCAGCAGTTCTAGCGGGAGGGCCCACGAGCAGTACTTC	TRBV7-9	TRBJ2-7	TRBD2	NA